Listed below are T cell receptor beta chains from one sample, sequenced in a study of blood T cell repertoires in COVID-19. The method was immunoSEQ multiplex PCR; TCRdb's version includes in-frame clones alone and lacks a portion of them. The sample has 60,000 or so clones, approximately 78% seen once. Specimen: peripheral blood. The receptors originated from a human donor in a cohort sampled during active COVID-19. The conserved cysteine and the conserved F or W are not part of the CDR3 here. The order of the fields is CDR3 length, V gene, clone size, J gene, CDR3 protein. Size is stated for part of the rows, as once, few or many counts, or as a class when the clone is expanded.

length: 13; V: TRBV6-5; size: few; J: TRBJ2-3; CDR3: ASSRMGLITDTQY
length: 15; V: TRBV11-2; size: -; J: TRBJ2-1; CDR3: ASSTGLAGGLGNEQF
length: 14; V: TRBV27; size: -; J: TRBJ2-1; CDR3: ASRALSGGLGNEQF
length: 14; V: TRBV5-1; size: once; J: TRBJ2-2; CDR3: ASSSLGRGSTGELF
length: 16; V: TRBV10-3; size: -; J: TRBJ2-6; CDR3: AISESKGPNSGANVLT
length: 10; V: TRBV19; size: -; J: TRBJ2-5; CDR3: ASTGGQETQY
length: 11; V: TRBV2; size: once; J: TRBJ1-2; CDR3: ASRPGQGVGYT
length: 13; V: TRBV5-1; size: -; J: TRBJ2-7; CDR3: ASSEGQGLTREQY
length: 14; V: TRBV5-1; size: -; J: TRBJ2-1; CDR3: ASSLGDTQWYNEQF
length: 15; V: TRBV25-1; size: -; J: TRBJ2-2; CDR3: ASSGANGQGNTGELF
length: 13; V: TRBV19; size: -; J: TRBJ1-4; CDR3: ASSTGTGVNEKLF
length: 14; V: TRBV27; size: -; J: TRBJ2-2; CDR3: ASSLLRTGSTGELF
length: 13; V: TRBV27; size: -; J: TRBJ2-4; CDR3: ASSFDRSAQNIQY
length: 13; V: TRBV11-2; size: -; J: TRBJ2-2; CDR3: ASSLVSANTGELF
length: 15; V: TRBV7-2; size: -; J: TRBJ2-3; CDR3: ASSLFSGGASTDTQY
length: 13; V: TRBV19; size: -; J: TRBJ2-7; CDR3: ASSIKGGDSYEQY
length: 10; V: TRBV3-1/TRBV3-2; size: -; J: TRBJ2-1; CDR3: ASSQVNNEQF
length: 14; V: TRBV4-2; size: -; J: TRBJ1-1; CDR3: ASSQGLKGMNTEAF
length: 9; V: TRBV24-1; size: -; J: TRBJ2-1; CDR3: ATSGPGGQF
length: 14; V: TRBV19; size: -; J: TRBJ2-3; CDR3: ASSIGRGLSTDTQY
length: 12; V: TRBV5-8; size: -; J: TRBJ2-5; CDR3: ASSLGQGGETQY
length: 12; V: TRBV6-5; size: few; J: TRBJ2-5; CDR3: ASRTPTGWETQY
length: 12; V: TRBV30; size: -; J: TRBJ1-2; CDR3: AWSFGRGQVGYT